This T cell receptor beta chain came from a study of shared clonotypes between healthy human individuals. Study outcomes and limitations: When compared with the clonotypes that were shared by all four sorted-subset donors, the non-shared clonotypes turned out to have lower generation probabilities.

Turning to this clone: What it binds is unknown.

In replicate PCRs of sorted subsets, roughly 200 ng DNA, approximately 32,000 T cell genomes, was used. Assay used: immunoSEQ multiplex PCR; TCRdb lists only in-frame clones, some missing. Here the sample spans 650,000 to 800,000 clones, about 91% being singletons. CDR3 length equals 15 residues. V gave up 6 bases and J gave up 2 bases, with 14 bases separating them. The germline V gene encodes CDR1 MGHRA and CDR2 YSYEKL. The naive CD8 subset, CD45RO-negative cells positively selected for CCR7, excluded terminally differentiated effector memory CD45RA+ cells. Sequencing input: naive CD8+ T cells sorted from blood. This TCR derives from a man aged 25 to 40 in good health. The chain employs TRBV4-1 and TRBJ1-3, with D perhaps matching TRBD1 (6 bases). The CDR3 DNA reads TGCGCCAGCAGACCTGATGGGACACCTGGAAACACCATATATTTT. It codes for CASRPDGTPGNTIYF.